This T cell receptor beta chain appears in the sequencing data of a study of blood T cell repertoires in COVID-19. Across the whole study: The cDNA or gDNA used as material had been derived from T cells, B-cell-depleted T cells, or PBMCs.

The data were produced by immunoSEQ multiplex PCR, yet TCRdb's version contains in-frame clones alone and is incomplete. The table records 120,000 or so clones, 70% to 85% of them present only once. This CDR3 is 16 amino acids long. The ends were cut back, 6 bases at V and 0 bases at J, with 16 bases in the middle. CDR1 and CDR2 from the germline V gene are SEHNR and FQNEAQ (reference sequence). Sequenced material: peripheral blood. The chain joins TRBV7-9 to TRBJ2-3, with TRBD2 as a possible D gene (6 bases). The clonotype was recovered from a human donor with acute or convalescent COVID-19. The donor label of this sample is uncertain. CDR3 sequence (DNA): TGTGCCAGCAGAAGTGACGGAGGGACCAGCACAGATACGCAGTATTTT. Protein: CASRSDGGTSTDTQYF.